This T cell receptor (beta chain) was identified in a study of shared clonotypes between healthy human individuals. Germline loops: CDR1 KGHSH, CDR2 LQKENI. V lost 3 bases to trimming and J lost 3 bases; unmatched junction nucleotides: 14. CDR3 length: 18 residues. TCRdb's copy holds only in-frame clones and misses some; the assay was immunoSEQ multiplex PCR. Here the sample spans roughly 2,500,000 clones, approximately 94% being singletons. The chain combines TRBV18 with TRBJ1-2, with 9 bases that match TRBD1. The sequenced material came from naive CD4+ T cells from PBMCs. Described subset: CD45RA+ positively selected. The receptor was derived from a man aged 18 to 30 in good health. Some clones in this sample may be carry-over from other donors' samples. The CDR3 region has the DNA TGTGCCAGCTCACCCTTGGACAGGGGAAGTCGTGGGCACTATGGCTACACCTTC. As protein: CASSPLDRGSRGHYGYTF.